The rows below give T cell receptor beta chains drawn from one sample of a study of response to subunit inactivated influenza vaccine. TCRdb redid the calling of the RT-PCR reads with MiXCR, one entry per CDR3 protein. This sample yields 450,000 to 700,000 distinct CDR3 sequences, of which 12% to 15% are seen a single time; 11% belongs to the top ten. Here the sequenced sample was PBMCs from blood, taken roughly 13 days after vaccination. All receptors derive from a man aged 45-65 years who received an inactivated influenza vaccine. CDR3s include the opening cysteine and the closing phenylalanine or tryptophan.

j_gene: TRBJ2-1
v_gene: TRBV2
CDR3aa: CASSPDWNNEQFF

j_gene: TRBJ2-3
v_gene: TRBV28
CDR3aa: CASSSPSGTDTQYF

j_gene: TRBJ2-7
v_gene: TRBV7-8
CDR3aa: CASSSSQGGYEQYF

j_gene: TRBJ2-5
v_gene: TRBV11-2
CDR3aa: CASSLDLAGVQQETQYF

j_gene: TRBJ2-2
v_gene: TRBV15
CDR3aa: CATSLRLAGRAGELFF

j_gene: TRBJ2-7
v_gene: TRBV7-8
CDR3aa: CASSLAAATYEQYF

j_gene: TRBJ1-4
v_gene: TRBV27
CDR3aa: CASSFRLGGEKLFF

j_gene: TRBJ1-4
v_gene: TRBV6-4
CDR3aa: CARQGFNEKLFF

j_gene: TRBJ1-4
v_gene: TRBV11-2
CDR3aa: CATTTGTGRNEKLFF

j_gene: TRBJ1-1
v_gene: TRBV9
CDR3aa: CASSGWDTLNTEAFF

j_gene: TRBJ2-2
v_gene: TRBV10-3
CDR3aa: CAISDQGDGELFF

j_gene: TRBJ2-7
v_gene: TRBV20-1
CDR3aa: CSADRGNYEQYF

j_gene: TRBJ2-2
v_gene: TRBV15
CDR3aa: CATSKTLGPPHGELFF

j_gene: TRBJ1-1
v_gene: TRBV2
CDR3aa: CASSPHTGGNTEAFF

j_gene: TRBJ2-3
v_gene: TRBV20-1
CDR3aa: CSARPGGSTDTQYF

j_gene: TRBJ2-1
v_gene: TRBV4-1
CDR3aa: CASSKDRAIGEQFF

j_gene: TRBJ1-5
v_gene: TRBV6-1
CDR3aa: CASSPNPDRISNQPQHF

j_gene: TRBJ2-1
v_gene: TRBV7-8
CDR3aa: CASRPGSGEGLLYNEQFF

j_gene: TRBJ2-3
v_gene: TRBV28
CDR3aa: CASSLALDSTDTQYF

j_gene: TRBJ2-5
v_gene: TRBV29-1
CDR3aa: CSVEEIETQYF

j_gene: TRBJ2-2
v_gene: TRBV27
CDR3aa: CASSTRLAGGFGTGELFF

j_gene: TRBJ2-3
v_gene: TRBV20-1
CDR3aa: CSANGLAGGPYIRTDTQYF

j_gene: TRBJ2-1
v_gene: TRBV29-1
CDR3aa: CSVGPTHSGRATYNEQFF